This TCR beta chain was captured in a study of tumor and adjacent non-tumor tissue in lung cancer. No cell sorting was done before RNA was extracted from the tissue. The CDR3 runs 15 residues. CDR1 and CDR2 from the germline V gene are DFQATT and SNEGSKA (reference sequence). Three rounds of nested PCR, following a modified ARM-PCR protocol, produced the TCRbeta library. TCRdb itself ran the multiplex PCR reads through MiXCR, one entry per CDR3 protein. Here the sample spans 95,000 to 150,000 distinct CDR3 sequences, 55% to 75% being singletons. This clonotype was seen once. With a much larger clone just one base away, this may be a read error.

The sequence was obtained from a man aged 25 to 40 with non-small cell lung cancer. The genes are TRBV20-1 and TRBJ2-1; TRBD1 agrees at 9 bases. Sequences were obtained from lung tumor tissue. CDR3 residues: CTARDGQGLDNEQFF. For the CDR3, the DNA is TGCACTGCTAGAGATGGACAGGGGCTCGACAATGAGCAGTTCTTC.